Shown below are 27 T cell receptor beta chains from a single sample sequenced in a study of early T cells in non-severe SARS-CoV-2 infection. Each CDR3 protein is one row after TCRdb ran MiXCR on the 5' RACE reads. The sample lists tens of thousands of distinct CDR3 sequences, about 12% occurring once. Sequences were obtained from whole blood. Receptor source: an adult who was a healthcare worker with PCR-confirmed SARS-CoV-2 infection or an uninfected control (not recorded which).

This clonotype has ten or more counts. This rearrangement joins TRBV7-2 to TRBJ1-2; D not resolved. CDR3 length: 14 residues. V lost 3 bases, J lost 4 bases, and 12 bases lay in between. Germline lookup yields CDR1 SGHTA and CDR2 FQGNSA. The CDR3 spells CASSFPPGSYGYTF. The CDR3 bases are TGTGCCAGCAGCTTCCCCCCGGGCTCCTATGGCTACACCTTC.

This clonotype occurred many times. V and J are TRBV19 and TRBJ1-1; D not resolved. Trimming took 1 base from V and 1 from J, leaving 13 bases between them. Germline V gene lookup returns CDR1 LNHDA and CDR2 SQIVND (reference sequence). The CDR3 extends over 16 amino acids. CDR3 region: CASSIGTTGRNTEAFF. CDR3 DNA: TGTGCCAGTAGTATAGGAACAACCGGTCGGAACACTGAAGCTTTCTTT.

The V gene is TRBV7-8, the J gene TRBJ1-1, with D perhaps matching TRBD1 (5 bases). The V and J ends lost 5 bases and 6 bases respectively, with 13 bases between them. The CDR3 contains 13 residues. Germline assignment: CDR1 SGHVS and CDR2 FQNEAQ. The CDR3, as DNA: TGTGCCAGCAGCCCTCCAGGGTCAGCTGAAGCTTTCTTT. The encoded protein is CASSPPGSAEAFF.

This clonotype was found many times. This chain joins TRBV5-1 and TRBJ2-7, with D perhaps being TRBD1 or TRBD2 (5 bases each). The CDR3 runs to 14 residues. Trimming pared 3 bases from V and 3 bases from J, leaving 13 bases between. Germline-derived CDR1 and CDR2 are SGHRS and YFSETQ. In nucleotides, the CDR3 is TGCGCCAGCAGCTCCGGGACGGCACTCTACGAGCAGTACTTC. Its translation: CASSSGTALYEQYF.

Only a few counts were recorded for this clonotype. The V call is TRBV12-3 or TRBV12-4, the J call TRBJ1-2; D call uncertain. V gave up 5 bases and J gave up 8 bases, with 21 bases separating them. This CDR3 is built from 15 residues. The CDR3 DNA follows: TGTGCCAGCAGTCTAAAGCATGATCTTAGAGGAGGCTACACCTTC. Translation gives CASSLKHDLRGGYTF.

This clonotype was observed many times. This chain joins TRBV5-1 and TRBJ2-5; D unresolved. The CDR3 runs 11 residues. V gave up 1 base and J gave up 3 bases, with 1 base separating them. Germline CDR1 is SGHRS and CDR2 is YFSETQ. The CDR3 DNA is TGCGCCAGCAGCTTGAAAGAGACCCAGTACTTC. This gives the protein CASSLKETQYF.

V gene TRBV19 combines with J gene TRBJ2-7; D is unclear. CDR1 and CDR2 (germline): LNHDA, SQIVND (reference sequence). This CDR3 is 14 amino acids long. V lost 7 bases to trimming and J lost 6 bases, with 19 bases between them. This chain's CDR3 is CASIRIWHISEQYF. In DNA, the CDR3 is TGTGCCAGTATTCGTATCTGGCACATAAGCGAGCAGTACTTC.

The V gene is TRBV12-3 or TRBV12-4, the J gene TRBJ1-2; no clear D. This CDR3 is built from 13 residues. Trimming left V 6 bases short and J 8 bases short, with 16 bases between. As DNA, the CDR3 is TGTGCCAGCAGCCCTCAGAGACTTAGGGGCTACACCTTC. Translating it yields CASSPQRLRGYTF.

J is TRBJ1-1 and V is TRBV4-3; D remains unclear. Germline V CDR1 and CDR2: LGHNA, YSLEER. V was pared by 1 base and J by 1 base, with 7 bases between. CDR3 length: 14 amino acids. The CDR3 loop reads CASSQARQNTEAFF. CDR3 nucleotides: TGCGCCAGCAGCCAAGCCCGGCAGAACACTGAAGCTTTCTTT.

The V gene is TRBV6-5, the J gene TRBJ2-5; a weak D match, TRBD1 (6 bases). V lost 2 bases and J 6 bases, leaving 16 bases between the germline ends. This CDR3 comprises 15 residues. Germline assignment: CDR1 MNHEY and CDR2 SVGAGI. CDR3 nucleotides: TGTGCCAGCAGTTACCAGTCCAGGGGCGTGAAGACCCAGTACTTC. Translated, it gives CASSYQSRGVKTQYF.

The rearrangement joins TRBV7-9 to TRBJ1-1; D uncertain. Looked up from germline, CDR1 is SEHNR and CDR2 is FQNEAQ (reference sequence). The CDR3 loop spans 15 amino acids. V lost 0 bases and J 3 bases, leaving 11 bases between the germline ends. For the CDR3, the DNA is TGTGCCAGCAGCTTAGCTATCGGCTACCACACTGAAGCTTTCTTT. As protein: CASSLAIGYHTEAFF.

The DNA for the CDR3 is TGTGCCAGCTTCCGACTAGCGGGGTCCACAGATACGCAGTATTTT. Protein product: CASFRLAGSTDTQYF. V and J are TRBV7-9 and TRBJ2-3; TRBD2 matches 11 bases. With V trimmed by 8 bases and J by 2 bases, 6 bases remained unmatched. The V gene's germline CDR1 is SEHNR and CDR2 FQNEAQ (reference sequence). This CDR3 has 15 amino acids.

The V call is TRBV30, the J call TRBJ2-1; D remains unclear. The CDR3 runs 13 residues. Germline values: CDR1 GTSNPN, CDR2 SVGIG (reference sequence). The V gene lost 4 bases and the J gene lost 7 bases, with 14 bases spanning the gap. CDR3 coding DNA: TGTGCCTGGACATCCGCTAACACGAATGAGCAGTTCTTC. This sequence encodes CAWTSANTNEQFF.

V is TRBV3-1 and J is TRBJ2-1; no reliable D call. The CDR3 runs to 13 residues. V shed 4 bases and J shed 6 bases, with 10 bases lying between them. CDR1 is LGHDT, CDR2 YNNKEL, per germline (reference sequence). CDR3 bases: TGTGCCAGCAGCCCAGTACCGGGCAATGAGCAGTTCTTC. Protein sequence: CASSPVPGNEQFF.

This clonotype has more than one count but fewer than ten. The chain joins TRBV11-2 to TRBJ2-1; TRBD2 matches 11 bases. This CDR3 region has 15 residues. Per the germline V gene, CDR1 is SGHAT and CDR2 is FQNNGV. Trimming cost V 3 bases and J 10 bases; bases outside gene matches: 8. This chain's CDR3 is CASSFGLAGGTEQFF. CDR3 in DNA: TGTGCCAGCAGCTTCGGACTAGCGGGTGGGACCGAGCAGTTCTTC. Looking up the rest from reference TRBV11-2 and TRBJ2-1 gives the full variable domain: EAGVAQSPRYKIIEKRQSVAFWCNPISGHATLYWYQQILGQGPKLLIQFQNNGVVDDSQLPKDRFSAERLKGVDSTLKIQPAKLEDSAVYLCASSFGLAGGTEQFFGPGTRLTVL.

This chain connects TRBV24-1 to TRBJ2-3; D is ambiguous. CDR1 and CDR2 from the germline V gene are KGHDR and SFDVKD. V lost 2 bases and J 4 bases, leaving 0 bases between the germline ends. This CDR3 region has 11 residues. CDR3 in DNA: TGTGCCACCAGTGATTCAGATACGCAGTATTTT. Residues: CATSDSDTQYF.

The V and J genes are TRBV6-5 and TRBJ2-1; TRBD1 matches 10 bases. Germline CDR1 and CDR2: MNHEY and SVGAGI. The J segment lost 6 bases and the V segment lost 6 bases, leaving 8 bases of the junction unmatched. CDR3 length: 15 residues. The CDR3: CASSPTGGPINEQFF. The DNA for the CDR3 is TGTGCCAGCAGCCCGACAGGGGGCCCGATCAATGAGCAGTTCTTC.

This chain connects TRBV7-9 to TRBJ1-6, with D tentatively TRBD1 (5 bases). Germline V gene sequence: CDR1 SEHNR, CDR2 FQNEAQ (reference sequence). The CDR3 covers 14 residues. V was cut by 4 bases and J by 7 bases, with 11 bases left in between. The CDR3 nucleotides are TGTGCCAGCAGCTCGGGACTGGACAATTCACCCCTCCACTTT. It translates to CASSSGLDNSPLHF.

In this sample, this clonotype turned up a few times. V usage is TRBV27 and J usage is TRBJ2-1; 10 positions agree with TRBD1. V shed 7 bases and J 5 bases; nucleotides not matched to a gene: 5. The CDR3 runs to 14 residues. From germline, CDR1 is MNHEY and CDR2 SMNVEV (reference sequence). The chain's CDR3 is CASKRDRGHNEQFF. As DNA, the CDR3 is TGTGCCAGCAAGAGGGACAGGGGCCACAATGAGCAGTTCTTC.

This clonotype turned up a few times. The chain uses TRBV2 and TRBJ2-3; D may match TRBD1 or TRBD2 (7 bases each). V shed 6 bases and J shed 0 bases, with 16 bases lying between them. Germline-derived CDR1 and CDR2 are SNHLY and FYNNEI. The CDR3 is 16 residues long. The CDR3, as DNA: TGTGCCAGCAGGACCCCAGGGGGGGCCAGCACAGATACGCAGTATTTT. Translation: CASRTPGGASTDTQYF.

This clonotype has at least ten counts. DNA of the CDR3: TGTGCCAGCAGCAACGGGGAGACCCAGTACTTC. As protein: CASSNGETQYF. The J gene is TRBJ2-5, the V gene TRBV7-2; D remains unclear. Germline values: CDR1 SGHTA, CDR2 FQGNSA. This CDR3 is built from 11 residues. Trimming stripped 5 bases from V and 5 bases from J, with 6 bases between. The full variable domain, with the rest looked up from reference TRBV7-2 and TRBJ2-5, is GAGVSQSPSNKVTEKGKDVELRCDPISGHTALYWYRQSLGQGLEFLIYFQGNSAPDKSGLPSDRFSAERTGGSVSTLTIQRTQQEDSAVYLCASSNGETQYFGPGTRLLVL.

The J gene is TRBJ1-1, the V gene TRBV6-1, with 8 bases lining up with TRBD1. This CDR3 contains 16 residues. The V segment lost 5 bases and the J segment 1 base; nucleotides outside the gene matches: 9. Germline V gene sequence: CDR1 MNHNS, CDR2 SASEGT. For the CDR3, the DNA is TGTGCCAGCAGTCCCCACATAGGGACAGGGAACACTGAAGCTTTCTTT. Translation gives CASSPHIGTGNTEAFF.

The genes are TRBV5-1 and TRBJ1-4; D is perhaps TRBD1 (6 bases). Germline V gives CDR1 SGHRS, CDR2 YFSETQ. The CDR3 has 14 amino acids. Trimming removed 3 bases at V and 7 bases at J, with 13 bases between. The CDR3 DNA follows: TGCGCCAGCAGCTGGGGACAACGGAGTGAAAAACTGTTTTTT. The encoded protein is CASSWGQRSEKLFF.

The chain employs TRBV11-2 and TRBJ2-7, with 13 bases fitting TRBD2. V dropped 5 bases and J dropped 1; count of bases not matched to a gene: 5. In germline, CDR1 is SGHAT, CDR2 FQNNGV. This CDR3 contains 16 residues. This CDR3 is CASSAGLAGSSYEQYF. The CDR3 nucleotides are TGTGCCAGCAGCGCGGGACTAGCGGGGAGTTCCTACGAGCAGTACTTC.

This clonotype was seen ten or more times. The chain combines TRBV6-4 with TRBJ2-3, with TRBD1 matching over 9 bases. CDR3 length: 16 amino acids. CDR1 MRHNA and CDR2 SNTAGT come from the germline V gene. J gave up 4 bases and V 4 bases, and 9 bases lay outside the gene matches. The CDR3 sequence: CASSVGVDRGADTQYF. The CDR3 DNA sequence: TGTGCCAGCAGTGTGGGAGTGGACAGGGGAGCAGATACGCAGTATTTT.

The CDR3 loop is CASSLTGVTEAFF. CDR3 bases: TGCGCCAGCAGCCTGACAGGGGTTACTGAAGCTTTCTTT. This chain joins TRBV5-1 and TRBJ1-1, with 8 bases that match TRBD1. CDR1 and CDR2 (germline): SGHRS, YFSETQ. This CDR3 spans 13 amino acids. Trimming at V came to 4 bases and at J to 5 bases, leaving 4 bases not matched to a gene.

The CDR3 region is CASRPGQGPYEQYF. In nucleotides, the CDR3 is TGTGCCAGCAGACCTGGACAGGGACCCTACGAGCAGTACTTC. V usage is TRBV6-6 and J usage is TRBJ2-7; 8 bases agree with TRBD1. The CDR3 is 14 amino acids. Germline lookup yields CDR1 MNHNY and CDR2 SVGAGI (reference sequence). After removal of 6 bases from V and 2 bases from J, the junction contained 6 bases not matched to a gene.